What follows are 27 T cell receptor beta chains derived from one specimen sequenced in a study of cytomegalovirus exposure and HLA in healthy donors. The PCR used 60 Vbeta and 13 Jbeta primers. Sequencing used immunoSEQ multiplex PCR; TCRdb keeps in-frame clones, though not all of them. The sample includes fewer than 85,000 clones. The sample consisted of PBMCs. The receptor set was obtained from a woman in her thirties or forties in good health and CMV-seropositive.

DNA of the CDR3: TGTGCCAGCAGCAGAGGGGCGGGCGGGGATGGCTACACCTTC. Protein: CASSRGAGGDGYTF. This sequence joins TRBV7-9 and TRBJ1-2; D may be TRBD1 (5 bases). V was shortened by 5 bases and J by 6 bases, with 16 bases between the two germline ends. CDR3 length: 14 residues. The germline V gene encodes CDR1 SEHNR and CDR2 FQNEAQ (reference sequence).

The chain employs TRBV6-4 and TRBJ2-3; 7 bases are a match to TRBD1. Germline V gene sequence: CDR1 MRHNA, CDR2 SNTAGT. The J segment lost 0 bases and the V segment lost 6 bases, leaving 6 bases of the junction unmatched. There are 15 residues in the CDR3. CDR3 nucleotides: TGTGCCAGCAGCCTCGGGACAGTTAGCACAGATACGCAGTATTTT. It encodes CASSLGTVSTDTQYF.

The rearrangement joins TRBV15 to TRBJ2-5; D is perhaps TRBD1 (6 bases). The CDR3 is 15 amino acids. Trimming removed 3 bases at V and 7 bases at J, with 18 bases between. Germline V CDR1 and CDR2: LNHNV, YYDKDF (reference sequence). CDR3 DNA sequence: TGTGCCACCAGCAGGCCACAGGGCGATGGAGGGACCCAGTACTTC. It codes for CATSRPQGDGGTQYF.

The genes are TRBV27 and TRBJ2-7; 7 bases line up with TRBD1. V lost 4 bases, J lost 6 bases, and 3 bases stayed unmatched. Germline V CDR1 and CDR2: MNHEY, SMNVEV (reference sequence). This CDR3 has 12 amino acids. CDR3 loop: CASSSTGVEQYF. Here the CDR3 DNA reads TGTGCCAGCAGTTCTACAGGGGTCGAGCAGTACTTC.

The rearrangement links TRBV5-1 to TRBJ1-2; 7 bases agree with TRBD1. V was pared by 0 bases and J by 4 bases, with 12 bases of the junction left unmatched. Looked up from germline, CDR1 is SGHRS and CDR2 is YFSETQ. The length of the CDR3 is 17 residues. The CDR3 region is CASSLAVRGVESYGYTF. For the CDR3, the DNA is TGCGCCAGCAGCTTGGCCGTCAGGGGGGTTGAGAGCTATGGCTACACCTTC.

The V gene is TRBV7-2, the J gene TRBJ2-7; TRBD2 matches at 8 bases. CDR3 length: 16 amino acids. Per the germline V gene, CDR1 is SGHTA and CDR2 is FQGNSA. J lost 2 bases, V lost 1 base, and 7 bases had no gene match. CDR3 amino acids: CASSLGARGVAYEQYF. The CDR3 DNA follows: TGTGCCAGCAGCTTAGGGGCGCGGGGGGTAGCCTACGAGCAGTACTTC. The full variable domain, its missing parts supplied by reference TRBV7-2 and TRBJ2-7, is GAGVSQSPSNKVTEKGKDVELRCDPISGHTALYWYRQSLGQGLEFLIYFQGNSAPDKSGLPSDRFSAERTGGSVSTLTIQRTQQEDSAVYLCASSLGARGVAYEQYFGPGTRLTVT.

Turning to this clone: The identical CDR3 is also encoded by other nucleotide sequences in the sample. This rearrangement joins TRBV6-1 to TRBJ1-5; TRBD1 aligns across 11 bases. This CDR3 is 17 amino acids long. Germline CDR1 and CDR2: MNHNS and SASEGT. Trimming cost V 4 bases and J 3 bases; bases outside gene matches: 8. The CDR3 region has the DNA TGTGCCAGCAGTGGGGGACAGGGGGACTATTACAATCAGCCCCAGCATTTT. It translates to CASSGGQGDYYNQPQHF.

The chain uses TRBV19 and TRBJ1-1; D gene ambiguous. The CDR3 extends over 13 amino acids. Germline assignment: CDR1 LNHDA and CDR2 SQIVND (reference sequence). The V end was cut by 7 bases, the J end by 1 base, with 10 bases between. The CDR3 coding sequence is TGTGCCAGTATAGCCGCGTGGAACACTGAAGCTTTCTTT. This translates into CASIAAWNTEAFF.

This chain connects TRBV18 to TRBJ1-5; D gene unclear. The CDR3 length is 12 residues. Trimming removed 3 bases from V and 5 bases from J, with 5 bases in between. Germline lookup yields CDR1 KGHSH and CDR2 LQKENI. Written as DNA, the CDR3 is TGTGCCAGCTCACCTTCCGATCAGCCCCAGCATTTT. Protein sequence: CASSPSDQPQHF.

This rearrangement joins TRBV10-3 to TRBJ2-1; TRBD2 matches 7 bases. The CDR3 is 14 residues long. Germline CDR1 ENHRY, CDR2 SYGVKD. The J segment lost 6 bases and the V segment lost 3 bases, leaving 5 bases of the junction unmatched. The CDR3 loop is CAISDGREINEQFF. In nucleotides, the CDR3 is TGTGCCATCAGTGACGGGCGGGAGATCAATGAGCAGTTCTTC.

The chain has TRBV9 and TRBJ1-2, with D possibly being TRBD1 (6 bases). V was shortened by 1 base and J by 4 bases, with 14 bases between the two germline ends. This CDR3 has 15 amino acids. Germline V lookup: CDR1 SGDLS, CDR2 YYNGEE. CDR3 nucleotide sequence: TGTGCCAGCAGCGTATCTACGGACAGACTCTATGGCTACACCTTC. This encodes CASSVSTDRLYGYTF.

This chain connects TRBV27 to TRBJ1-1; D unclear. V was pared by 4 bases and J by 6 bases, with 12 bases between. The germline CDR1 and CDR2 sequences are MNHEY and SMNVEV (reference sequence). CDR3 length: 13 residues. The DNA of the CDR3 is TGTGCCAGCAGTTCAACCGGTCCGGCTGAAGCTTTCTTT. Amino acids: CASSSTGPAEAFF.

Notes on this clone: Its ends do not fully match the called genes, so a read error is possible. The V gene is TRBV6-1, the J gene TRBJ1-4, with 8 bases matching TRBD1. The CDR3 extends over 15 amino acids. Germline V gene sequence: CDR1 MNHNS, CDR2 SASEGT. CDR3 in amino acids: CASSKATGEDEKLFF. The DNA for the CDR3 is TGTGCCAGCAGTAAAGCGACAGGGGAAGACGAAAAACTGTTTTTT.

The chain links TRBV18 to TRBJ2-3; the match to TRBD2 covers 15 bases. The V gene's germline CDR1 is KGHSH and CDR2 LQKENI. The CDR3 is 16 residues long. With V trimmed by 6 bases and J by 4 bases, 5 bases remained unmatched. CDR3: CASSEGLAGGSDTQYF. CDR3 sequence (DNA): TGTGCCAGCTCGGAAGGACTAGCGGGGGGGTCAGATACGCAGTATTTT.

This sequence joins TRBV5-1 and TRBJ2-1; 8 bases map to TRBD2. Trimming removed 5 bases from V and 6 bases from J; junction bases left unmatched: 13. This CDR3 has 16 residues. Looked up from germline, CDR1 is SGHRS and CDR2 is YFSETQ. The CDR3 is CASSLPTGTRTNEQFF. The CDR3 DNA reads TGCGCCAGCAGTTTACCCACCGGGACTAGGACCAATGAGCAGTTCTTC.

The chain couples TRBV7-2 to TRBJ1-2; 8 bases are a match to TRBD1. The J segment lost 2 bases and the V segment lost 4 bases, leaving 12 bases of the junction unmatched. The CDR3 contains 17 residues. Germline V CDR1 and CDR2: SGHTA, FQGNSA. DNA for the CDR3: TGTGCCAGCAGCTCTAGGACAGGGTTAAATCCCAACTATGGCTACACCTTC. It encodes CASSSRTGLNPNYGYTF.

This chain connects TRBV6-5 to TRBJ1-2, with D possibly being TRBD1 (5 bases). Trimming left V 7 bases short and J 8 bases short, with 14 bases between. Germline V gene lookup returns CDR1 MNHEY and CDR2 SVGAGI. The CDR3 consists of 12 residues. The CDR3 spells CASTGKNGGYTF. As DNA, the CDR3 is TGTGCCAGCACAGGGAAGAATGGGGGCTACACCTTC.

The chain joins TRBV4-2 to TRBJ2-2; D possibly corresponds to TRBD1 (5 bases). Germline V gene lookup returns CDR1 LGHNA and CDR2 YNFKEQ. This CDR3 region has 17 residues. V lost 4 bases and J 5 bases, leaving 20 bases between the germline ends. This CDR3 reads CASSPSMVQGGTGELFF. The CDR3 region has the DNA TGTGCCAGCAGCCCATCCATGGTGCAGGGCGGAACCGGGGAGCTGTTTTTT.

The gene calls are TRBV11-3 and TRBJ2-1, with 7 bases aligning to TRBD1. J gave up 7 bases and V 5 bases, and 11 bases lay outside the gene matches. The CDR3 runs to 15 residues. The germline V gene has CDR1 SGHNT and CDR2 YENEEA. CDR3 amino acids: CASSPHGTVGNEQFF. CDR3 nucleotide sequence: TGTGCCAGCAGCCCCCACGGGACAGTCGGAAATGAGCAGTTCTTC.

J is TRBJ2-7 and V is TRBV7-9; tentative D call: TRBD2 (5 bases). The germline V gene encodes CDR1 SEHNR and CDR2 FQNEAQ (reference sequence). This CDR3 has 12 residues. Trimming removed 2 bases from V and 6 bases from J, with 8 bases in between. The CDR3 reads CASSLMLAEQYF. CDR3 bases: TGTGCCAGCAGCTTAATGCTAGCCGAGCAGTACTTC.

The gene calls are TRBV27 and TRBJ2-7; D unresolved. Trimming cost V 6 bases and J 0 bases, with 12 bases left between them. Germline V gives CDR1 MNHEY, CDR2 SMNVEV (reference sequence). CDR3 length: 14 residues. The CDR3 spells CASSPDRSSYEQYF. Here the CDR3 DNA reads TGTGCCAGCAGCCCTGACCGGAGCTCCTACGAGCAGTACTTC.

The J gene is TRBJ1-1, the V gene TRBV28; 7 positions agree with TRBD1. This CDR3 has 20 residues. From germline, CDR1 is MDHEN and CDR2 SYDVKM. The V segment lost 5 bases and the J segment 1 base; nucleotides outside the gene matches: 22. The CDR3 sequence is CASSPSLGQSSDLWNTEAFF. The CDR3 region has the DNA TGTGCCAGCAGTCCCTCCTTGGGACAGTCGTCAGATTTGTGGAACACTGAAGCTTTCTTT.

Of note for this clone: The same CDR3 arises from other DNA sequences in this sample as well. The J gene is TRBJ2-1, the V gene TRBV28; 12 bases fit TRBD2. Germline assignment: CDR1 MDHEN and CDR2 SYDVKM. Trimming at V came to 6 bases and at J to 5 bases, leaving 11 bases not matched to a gene. The CDR3 length is 17 residues. The CDR3 loop is CASSMITSGRWDNEQFF. CDR3 DNA: TGTGCCAGCAGCATGATAACTAGCGGGAGGTGGGACAATGAGCAGTTCTTC. Filled out from reference TRBV28 and TRBJ2-1, the complete variable domain reads DVKVTQSSRYLVKRTGEKVFLECVQDMDHENMFWYRQDPGLGLRLIYFSYDVKMKEKGDIPEGYSVSREKKERFSLILESASTNQTSMYLCASSMITSGRWDNEQFFGPGTRLTVL.

The V and J genes are TRBV5-6 and TRBJ1-3; weak D call: TRBD1 (5 bases). Germline V gives CDR1 SGHDT, CDR2 YYEEEE. V lost 0 bases, J lost 2 bases, and 6 bases lay in between. The CDR3 covers 14 residues. CDR3 sequence reads: CASSLAGPGNTIYF. DNA for the CDR3: TGTGCCAGCAGCTTGGCAGGGCCTGGAAACACCATATATTTT.

This chain joins TRBV7-9 and TRBJ1-1, with 7 bases identical to TRBD1. CDR1 and CDR2 from the germline V gene are SEHNR and FQNEAQ (reference sequence). Germline trimming cut 6 bases from V and 14 bases from J; bases unmatched to any gene: 18. The CDR3 runs to 14 residues. The CDR3 here is CASSFTTLDRVKFF. CDR3 nucleotides: TGTGCCAGCAGTTTCACTACATTAGACAGGGTGAAATTCTTT.

Turning to this clone: The junction differs from germline at one of its ends, possibly a read error. The V call is TRBV7-7, the J call TRBJ2-3, with 8 bases lining up with TRBD2. Germline CDR1 and CDR2: SSHAT and FNYEAQ (reference sequence). The CDR3 length is 13 residues. CDR3 residues: CASSLGLADMQYF. CDR3 bases: TGTGCTAGCAGCTTAGGACTAGCAGATATGCAGTATTTT.

The CDR3 reads CASGGFTGIVHEQYF. The CDR3 nucleotides are TGTGCCAGCGGGGGTTTTACAGGGATTGTGCACGAGCAGTACTTC. The chain links TRBV6-1 to TRBJ2-5; D is possibly TRBD1 (6 bases). The end of the DNA aligns better with TRBJ2-7, so the J call may be wrong. Germline V CDR1 and CDR2: MNHNS, SASEGT. CDR3 length: 15 residues.